A selection of T cell receptor beta chains follows, all from one sample in a study of CD8 T cells in Susac syndrome. One entry per CDR3 protein, called by TCRdb with MiXCR from the immunoSEQ multiplex PCR reads. The sample yields around 150,000 distinct CDR3 sequences, 85% to 95% seen once. The sample consisted of CD8+ T cells from PBMCs. These TCRs come from a human donor in good health. Both conserved end residues are trimmed from each CDR3. The D gene is left open where the match is weak.

d_call j_call v_call cdr3_aa
NA TRBJ2-1 TRBV7-2 ASSLWAYNEQF
NA TRBJ2-3 TRBV6-5 ASSPMDTQY
TRBD2 TRBJ2-3 TRBV7-3 ASSLGTSDTDTQY
NA TRBJ1-2 TRBV29-1 SVLGGAEFPSYGYT
NA TRBJ2-7 TRBV21-1 ASSGQNWFPSYEQY
TRBD1 TRBJ2-7 TRBV7-9 ASSLQGKGYEQY
NA TRBJ2-1 TRBV6-5 ASSGVTWETEF
TRBD1 TRBJ1-5 TRBV7-9 ASSFGQGGNQPQH
TRBD2 TRBJ2-7 TRBV27 ASSLGGSNEQY
TRBD1 TRBJ1-2 TRBV5-1 ASSLEGQGSYGYT
NA TRBJ1-2 TRBV13 ASSLGYVGAQNGYT
NA TRBJ1-1 TRBV19 ASSIGGAEAF
NA TRBJ1-1 TRBV5-1 ASRQTNTEAF
TRBD2 TRBJ2-7 TRBV20-1 SARGGLAGLLSYEQY
NA TRBJ2-3 TRBV29-1 SVEDFQRSTDTQY
NA TRBJ2-7 TRBV12-3/TRBV12-4 ASSLTAGTYEQY
NA TRBJ2-7 TRBV27 ASSLMRERGEQY
NA TRBJ2-1 TRBV27 ASSLRNNEQF
NA TRBJ2-6 TRBV4-3 ASSQYSLAANVLT
NA TRBJ2-7 TRBV20-1 SARRGSSYEQY
NA TRBJ2-7 TRBV28 ASSRGEQY
NA TRBJ2-5 TRBV6-5 ASSRTFQETQY
NA TRBJ1-1 TRBV7-9 ASSSPGSPMNTEAF
TRBD2 TRBJ2-7 TRBV20-1 SARAGRGDYEQY
TRBD2 TRBJ2-2 TRBV19 ATRDYPVKDGELF
TRBD1 TRBJ1-2 TRBV5-1 ASSLSDRGDGYT
NA TRBJ1-1 TRBV7-2 ASSFVIGEAF
TRBD2 TRBJ2-1 TRBV29-1 SAWGGEQF
NA TRBJ2-2 TRBV27 ASSLPSVPTGELF
NA TRBJ2-7 TRBV6-2/TRBV6-3 ASKDGLSSYEQY
TRBD2 TRBJ2-3 TRBV30 AWSARLAGVQDTQY
TRBD1 TRBJ2-5 TRBV2 ASKEQGTQETQY
NA TRBJ2-7 TRBV28 ASSSSKGVYEQY
NA TRBJ2-6 TRBV29-1 SAVGATHSGANVLT
NA TRBJ1-1 TRBV7-9 ASTTTPNTEAF
NA TRBJ2-6 TRBV19 ASLGTGANVLT
TRBD1 TRBJ2-7 TRBV9 ASSGSGTGSYEQY